The 22 T cell receptor beta chains presented below share a single source sample, sequenced in a study of cytomegalovirus exposure and HLA in healthy donors. Primers: 60 Vbeta forward and 13 Jbeta reverse. The repertoire was sequenced with immunoSEQ multiplex PCR; TCRdb's copy has only in-frame clones and lacks some. The sample lists around 150,000 clones; approximately 80% were seen once. The sample comprised PBMCs. The receptors here all came from a man in his forties or fifties in good health and CMV-seropositive.

The rearrangement joins TRBV19 to TRBJ1-5, with D maybe TRBD1 (5 bases). Germline V gene sequence: CDR1 LNHDA, CDR2 SQIVND (reference sequence). V lost 5 bases to trimming and J lost 2 bases, with 19 bases between them. The CDR3 runs to 17 residues. CDR3 DNA: TGTGCCAGTAGTCGGTCCCGGGGGTACAAGGGCAATCAGCCCCAGCATTTT. Its protein product is CASSRSRGYKGNQPQHF.

This chain links TRBV28 with TRBJ2-7; 8 bases align to TRBD2. CDR1 is MDHEN, CDR2 SYDVKM, per germline. The length of the CDR3 is 15 residues. V lost 6 bases to trimming and J lost 2 bases; unmatched junction nucleotides: 9. The CDR3 DNA follows: TGTGCCAGCAGCCTAGGCGGGGGGCGGGCCTACGAGCAGTACTTC. As protein: CASSLGGGRAYEQYF.

The chain links TRBV7-2 to TRBJ1-5; D is unresolved. V lost 5 bases and J lost 1, with 9 bases in between. Germline-derived CDR1 and CDR2 are SGHTA and FQGNSA. The CDR3 sequence is 14 residues long. CDR3 DNA: TGTGCCAGCAGCACTAGAGTGAGCAATCAGCCCCAGCATTTT. Translating gives CASSTRVSNQPQHF.

The chain combines TRBV28 with TRBJ1-2; a possible D gene is TRBD1 (5 bases). The V gene lost 4 bases and the J gene lost 6 bases, with 15 bases spanning the gap. The CDR3 has 14 residues. CDR1 MDHEN and CDR2 SYDVKM come from the germline V gene. The CDR3 DNA reads as TGTGCCAGCAGTTCGGGAGGGGAAGTTAATGGCTACACCTTC. Its translation: CASSSGGEVNGYTF.

The V gene is TRBV4-3, the J gene TRBJ2-1; TRBD1 might be the D (5 bases). V shed 0 bases and J shed 3 bases, with 9 bases lying between them. This CDR3 comprises 15 residues. The germline V gene encodes CDR1 LGHNA and CDR2 YSLEER. CDR3 in amino acids: CASSQDRASYNEQFF. The DNA of the CDR3 is TGCGCCAGCAGCCAAGACAGGGCCAGCTACAATGAGCAGTTCTTC.

V gene TRBV7-2 combines with J gene TRBJ2-5, with D tentatively TRBD1 (6 bases). The closer fit of TRBJ2-7 to the DNA end suggests the J call may be wrong. The CDR3 length is 13 residues. CDR1 is SGHTA and CDR2 is FQGNSA in the germline V gene. The CDR3 here is CASSLYTGSEQYF. Here the CDR3 DNA reads TGTGCCAGCAGCTTATACACAGGGAGCGAGCAGTACTTC.

This chain uses TRBV2 with TRBJ2-1, with D hard to call. CDR3 length equals 16 residues. The germline CDR1 and CDR2 sequences are SNHLY and FYNNEI. V gave up 6 bases and J gave up 0 bases, with 15 bases separating them. The DNA for the CDR3 is TGTGCCAGCAGACTAAGAGCGCCCAGCTCCTACAATGAGCAGTTCTTC. It codes for CASRLRAPSSYNEQFF.

The rearrangement uses TRBV29-1 and TRBJ2-1; D possibly corresponds to TRBD1 (5 bases). The CDR3 runs to 14 residues. V was trimmed by 4 bases and J by 0 bases, leaving 10 bases between them. Germline CDR1 is SQVTM and CDR2 is ANQGSEA. The CDR3 region has the DNA TGCAGCGTTGCTCAGGGATTCTCCTACAATGAGCAGTTCTTC. Protein sequence: CSVAQGFSYNEQFF.

The chain recombines TRBV27 with TRBJ1-2; D remains ambiguous. The CDR3 spans 13 residues. Germline V CDR1 and CDR2: MNHEY, SMNVEV (reference sequence). The ends were cut back, 3 bases at V and 6 bases at J, with 11 bases in the middle. Here the CDR3 DNA reads TGTGCCAGCAGTTTTCGGGGTACCCATGGCTACACCTTC. Its protein product is CASSFRGTHGYTF.

The rearrangement joins TRBV5-4 to TRBJ2-3; the match to TRBD2 covers 10 bases. With V trimmed by 0 bases and J by 1 base, 2 bases remained unmatched. Germline values: CDR1 SGHNT, CDR2 YYREEE (reference sequence). The CDR3 has 16 residues. CDR3 protein: CASSLASGGGTDTQYF. For the CDR3, the DNA is TGTGCCAGCAGCTTGGCTAGCGGGGGAGGCACAGATACGCAGTATTTT.

The chain has TRBV7-2 and TRBJ2-1; D is possibly TRBD2 (6 bases). The ends were cut back, 5 bases at V and 4 bases at J, with 12 bases in the middle. CDR3 length: 14 amino acids. Germline V lookup: CDR1 SGHTA, CDR2 FQGNSA. The DNA of the CDR3 is TGTGCCAGCAGCCAAGGGGAGGAGTACAATGAGCAGTTCTTC. Its protein product is CASSQGEEYNEQFF.

This clone was found once. The genes are TRBV10-3 and TRBJ2-4, with D perhaps TRBD1 (6 bases). This CDR3 has 14 amino acids. Trimming removed 0 bases at V and 8 bases at J, with 11 bases between. CDR1 is ENHRY and CDR2 is SYGVKD in the germline V gene. CDR3 nucleotides: TGTGCCATCAGTGAGTCACAGGGTTTGGACATTCAGTACTTC. Translating gives CAISESQGLDIQYF.

The CDR3 sequence: CASRTSGSYNEQFF. CDR3 bases: TGTGCCAGCAGGACTAGCGGTTCCTACAATGAGCAGTTCTTC. V gene TRBV6-5 combines with J gene TRBJ2-1; 9 bases fit TRBD2. The CDR3 loop spans 14 amino acids. J was trimmed by 1 base and V by 6 bases; bases with no gene match: 1. Germline V lookup: CDR1 MNHEY, CDR2 SVGAGI.

In this sample, this clone turned up once. The V call is TRBV2, the J call TRBJ1-2, with unresolved D. CDR3 length equals 13 residues. V gave up 7 bases and J gave up 8 bases, with 17 bases separating them. The V gene's germline CDR1 is SNHLY and CDR2 FYNNEI. CDR3 DNA sequence: TGTGCCAGCACCCAGGATGGAGGGTTCGGCTACACCTTC. It codes for CASTQDGGFGYTF.

This sequence joins TRBV30 and TRBJ2-4; possibly TRBD2 for D (6 bases). Between the trimmed V and J ends, which lost 0 bases and 1 base, there was a span of 13 bases. The germline CDR1 and CDR2 sequences are GTSNPN and SVGIG (reference sequence). The CDR3 contains 16 residues. The CDR3 spells CAWSVKGRRAKNIQYF. The CDR3 nucleotides read TGTGCCTGGAGTGTAAAAGGGAGGAGGGCCAAAAACATTCAGTACTTC.

This CDR3 reads CASSEGGGWTEAFF. DNA of the CDR3: TGTGCCAGCAGTGAAGGGGGGGGCTGGACTGAAGCTTTCTTT. The genes are TRBV2 and TRBJ1-1, with a possible D match to TRBD1 (6 bases). Germline-derived CDR1 and CDR2 are SNHLY and FYNNEI. The CDR3 consists of 14 residues. V lost 1 base, J lost 5 bases, and 11 bases lay in between.

The CDR3 coding sequence is TGTGCCAGCAGCCAGTGGTCAAATACGAACACCGGGGAGCTGTTTTTT. This encodes CASSQWSNTNTGELFF. This chain joins TRBV28 and TRBJ2-2; no clear D gene. Germline CDR1 is MDHEN and CDR2 is SYDVKM. Trimming removed 6 bases at V and 0 bases at J, with 14 bases between. The CDR3 loop spans 16 amino acids.

The V call is TRBV7-8, the J call TRBJ2-6; D call uncertain. Trimming shortened V by 2 bases and J by 4 bases, and 6 bases separated the two germline ends. In germline, CDR1 is SGHVS, CDR2 FQNEAQ. The CDR3 consists of 14 residues. CDR3 coding DNA: TGTGCCAGCAGCTTACTAACCGGGGCCAACGTCCTGACTTTC. Amino acid sequence: CASSLLTGANVLTF.

The rearrangement links TRBV5-5 to TRBJ1-4; a weak D match, TRBD1 (5 bases). Deletions cut 1 base from V and 7 bases from J, with 8 bases between. The CDR3 contains 13 residues. The germline gives CDR1 SGHKS, CDR2 YYEKEE (reference sequence). This chain's CDR3 is CASSLQGSEKLFF. The CDR3, as DNA: TGTGCCAGCAGCTTGCAGGGATCTGAAAAACTGTTTTTT. The variable domain in full, with the rest retrieved from reference TRBV5-5 and TRBJ1-4, is DAGVTQSPTHLIKTRGQQVTLRCSPISGHKSVSWYQQVLGQGPQFIFQYYEKEERGRGNFPDRFSARQFPNYSSELNVNALLLGDSALYLCASSLQGSEKLFFGSGTQLSVL.

The CDR3 sequence: CASSPDRDDYEQYF. The CDR3 nucleotides are TGTGCCAGCTCACCGGACAGGGATGACTACGAGCAGTACTTC. This rearrangement joins TRBV18 to TRBJ2-7; 8 bases fit TRBD1. Germline CDR1 KGHSH, CDR2 LQKENI. V shed 3 bases and J 3 bases; nucleotides not matched to a gene: 4. This CDR3 comprises 14 residues.

The chain combines TRBV5-1 with TRBJ2-3; no reliable D call. V lost 0 bases and J lost 2, with 7 bases in between. The CDR3 runs 14 residues. CDR1 and CDR2 from the germline V gene are SGHRS and YFSETQ. The CDR3 spells CASSLDVFTDTQYF. The CDR3 bases are TGCGCCAGCAGCTTGGATGTCTTCACAGATACGCAGTATTTT.

This CDR3 is CASSLRTSGRAVYEQYF. The DNA for the CDR3 is TGTGCCAGCAGCTTGAGGACTAGCGGGAGGGCGGTCTACGAGCAGTACTTC. The gene calls are TRBV7-9 and TRBJ2-7; 15 nucleotides match TRBD2. The V gene end was trimmed by 3 bases and the J gene end by 3 bases; junction bases not matched to a gene: 6. The CDR3 covers 17 residues. CDR1 is SEHNR and CDR2 is FQNEAQ in the germline V gene (reference sequence).